This entry lists 23 T cell receptor beta chains sequenced from one sample in a study of cytomegalovirus exposure and HLA in healthy donors. The primer mix had 60 Vbeta and 13 Jbeta primers. Sequenced by immunoSEQ multiplex PCR; TCRdb stores in-frame clones only, minus some. Among some 170,000 clones listed, around 77% were seen once. What was sequenced was PBMCs. These receptor sequences come from a woman aged 40 to 50 in good health and CMV-seronegative.

J is TRBJ2-2 and V is TRBV30, with TRBD1 identical over 8 bases. Germline loops: CDR1 GTSNPN, CDR2 SVGIG (reference sequence). This CDR3 has 13 amino acids. Trimming took 6 bases from V and 3 from J; bases not matched to a gene: 3. CDR3 sequence reads: CACNRGDTGELFF. CDR3 bases: TGTGCCTGCAACAGGGGGGACACCGGGGAGCTGTTTTTT.

Points on this clone: Other DNA sequences in the sample encode the same CDR3. J is TRBJ2-7 and V is TRBV18; no definite D call. Germline CDR1 KGHSH, CDR2 LQKENI. Trimming pared 0 bases from V and 1 base from J, leaving 7 bases between. There are 14 residues in the CDR3. The CDR3 sequence is CASSPPGLSYEQYF. The CDR3 coding sequence is TGTGCCAGCTCACCACCCGGGTTGTCCTACGAGCAGTACTTC.

CDR3 residues: CASNPGRGYEQYF. CDR3 sequence (DNA): TGTGCCAGCAACCCCGGGCGGGGCTACGAGCAGTACTTC. The gene calls are TRBV11-3 and TRBJ2-7; D is possibly TRBD2 (6 bases). CDR1 SGHNT and CDR2 YENEEA come from the germline V gene. This CDR3 is built from 13 residues. V was shortened by 7 bases and J by 3 bases, with 13 bases between the two germline ends. Supplemented by reference TRBV11-3 and TRBJ2-7, the full variable domain reads EAGVVQSPRYKIIEKKQPVAFWCNPISGHNTLYWYLQNLGQGPELLIRYENEEAVDDSQLPKDRFSAERLKGVDSTLKIQPAELGDSAVYLCASNPGRGYEQYFGPGTRLTVT.

Comment on this clone: Other nucleotide sequences in the sample specify the same CDR3. The chain has TRBV7-8 and TRBJ1-1; D is undetermined. Trimming left V 1 base short and J 1 base short, with 7 bases between. The germline CDR1 and CDR2 sequences are SGHVS and FQNEAQ. The CDR3 contains 14 residues. CDR3 in DNA: TGTGCCAGCAGCTTAGGGCAGGCGAACACTGAAGCTTTCTTT. Protein: CASSLGQANTEAFF.

V is TRBV7-3 and J is TRBJ1-2, with D uncertain. V dropped 4 bases and J dropped 8 bases, with 8 bases sitting between them. The CDR3 length is 11 residues. The germline gives CDR1 SGHTA, CDR2 FQGTGA. CDR3 bases: TGTGCCAGCAGCTCAGGACTGGGCTACACCTTC. This translates into CASSSGLGYTF.

The genes are TRBV7-2 and TRBJ2-7; TRBD1 matches at 7 bases. The CDR3 loop spans 16 amino acids. Looked up from germline, CDR1 is SGHTA and CDR2 is FQGNSA. V was pared by 0 bases and J by 0 bases, with 5 bases of the junction left unmatched. The CDR3 reads CASSLADRASSYEQYF. The CDR3 region has the DNA TGTGCCAGCAGCTTAGCCGACAGGGCCAGCTCCTACGAGCAGTACTTC.

This chain links TRBV19 with TRBJ1-1; TRBD1 matches 8 bases. CDR1 is LNHDA and CDR2 is SQIVND in the germline V gene (reference sequence). The CDR3 totals 12 residues. V lost 0 bases and J lost 10; bases outside the gene matches: 1. The CDR3 DNA sequence: TGTGCCAGTAGTATAGACGACAGGGGAGCTTTCTTT. Translated, it gives CASSIDDRGAFF.

This chain connects TRBV7-9 to TRBJ2-7; a possible D gene is TRBD1 (6 bases). The germline V and J ends were trimmed by 5 bases and 3 bases, with 17 bases remaining between them. Germline V gives CDR1 SEHNR, CDR2 FQNEAQ (reference sequence). CDR3 length equals 15 residues. CDR3 region: CASSQMTGFVYEQYF. The CDR3 DNA reads TGTGCCAGCAGCCAAATGACAGGTTTCGTCTACGAGCAGTACTTC.

V and J are TRBV19 and TRBJ2-4, with a weak D call TRBD2 (5 bases). The CDR3 is 18 amino acids. Per the germline V gene, CDR1 is LNHDA and CDR2 is SQIVND (reference sequence). Deletions cut 0 bases from V and 0 bases from J, with 15 bases between. The CDR3 region is CASSIDRPGGLAKNIQYF. CDR3 nucleotide sequence: TGTGCCAGTAGTATAGATCGGCCAGGCGGACTAGCCAAAAACATTCAGTACTTC. The full variable domain, completed using reference TRBV19 and TRBJ2-4, is DGGITQSPKYLFRKEGQNVTLSCEQNLNHDAMYWYRQDPGQGLRLIYYSQIVNDFQKGDIAEGYSVSREKKESFPLTVTSAQKNPTAFYLCASSIDRPGGLAKNIQYFGAGTRLSVL.

As regards this clone: A junction end diverges from the germline sequence, so it may reflect a read error. This chain connects TRBV7-7 to TRBJ2-7; perhaps TRBD2 as D (5 bases). The CDR3 sequence is 13 residues long. CDR1 and CDR2 (germline): SSHAT, FNYEAQ (reference sequence). The CDR3 here is CASSLGLAYEQYF. The CDR3 DNA reads TGTGCTAGCAGCCTCGGACTCGCCTACGAGCAGTACTTC.

This clone was seen only a few times. The chain links TRBV27 to TRBJ1-2; the D is unclear. This CDR3 contains 14 residues. With 7 bases removed from V and 6 bases from J, the gap between germline ends came to 18 bases. CDR1 is MNHEY, CDR2 SMNVEV, per germline (reference sequence). CDR3 bases: TGTGCCAGCACCCCGGGAGGAGCGGCGGATGGCTACACCTTC. Amino acids: CASTPGGAADGYTF.

This clone has a handful of counts. The chain couples TRBV28 to TRBJ2-1; a possible D gene is TRBD2 (5 bases). Germline V CDR1 and CDR2: MDHEN, SYDVKM. The ends were cut back, 3 bases at V and 1 base at J, with 16 bases in the middle. CDR3 size: 17 residues. The CDR3 region is CASSFSSEGGSYNEQFF. The CDR3 DNA follows: TGTGCCAGCAGTTTTTCTTCGGAAGGCGGGTCCTACAATGAGCAGTTCTTC. The entire variable domain, with the rest obtained from reference TRBV28 and TRBJ2-1, is as follows: DVKVTQSSRYLVKRTGEKVFLECVQDMDHENMFWYRQDPGLGLRLIYFSYDVKMKEKGDIPEGYSVSREKKERFSLILESASTNQTSMYLCASSFSSEGGSYNEQFFGPGTRLTVL.

This sequence joins TRBV7-9 and TRBJ2-5; 7 bases agree with TRBD1. The CDR3 has 13 amino acids. Germline V gene data show CDR1 as SEHNR and CDR2 as FQNEAQ (reference sequence). V dropped 8 bases and J dropped 0; count of bases not matched to a gene: 3. CDR3 nucleotides: TGTGCCAGCTCGACAGGGAACCAAGAGACCCAGTACTTC. Its translation: CASSTGNQETQYF. The whole variable domain, remainder taken from reference TRBV7-9 and TRBJ2-5, is DTGVSQNPRHKITKRGQNVTFRCDPISEHNRLYWYRQTLGQGPEFLTYFQNEAQLEKSRLLSDRFSAERPKGSFSTLEIQRTEQGDSAMYLCASSTGNQETQYFGPGTRLLVL.

Here the CDR3 DNA reads TGTGCCAGCAGTTACGGCAAGACCTACGAGCAGTACTTC. Encoded protein: CASSYGKTYEQYF. V gene TRBV6-5 combines with J gene TRBJ2-7; no reliable D call. Germline V CDR1 and CDR2: MNHEY, SVGAGI. Trimming took 2 bases from V and 2 from J, leaving 7 bases between them. The length of the CDR3 is 13 residues.

V usage is TRBV10-3 and J usage is TRBJ1-2, with TRBD1 matching over 8 bases. The junction had 3 bases not matched to a gene; V was cut back by 4 bases and J by 2 bases. CDR1 and CDR2 from the germline V gene are ENHRY and SYGVKD. The length of the CDR3 is 14 residues. CDR3 amino acids: CAISVDRGNYGYTF. The CDR3 bases are TGTGCCATCAGTGTCGACAGGGGCAACTATGGCTACACCTTC.

V and J are TRBV14 and TRBJ1-5; 7 bases fit TRBD1. CDR1 and CDR2 from the germline V gene are SGHDN and FVKESK. Germline trimming cut 3 bases from V and 6 bases from J; bases unmatched to any gene: 5. The CDR3 contains 14 residues. The chain's CDR3 is CASSQGQLGQPQHF. The CDR3 DNA reads as TGTGCCAGCAGCCAGGGACAGTTAGGTCAGCCCCAGCATTTT.

The gene calls are TRBV6-1 and TRBJ1-2; D possibly corresponds to TRBD1 (6 bases). The germline V gene has CDR1 MNHNS and CDR2 SASEGT. Trimming pared 3 bases from V and 8 bases from J, leaving 13 bases between. The CDR3 runs to 13 residues. The CDR3 DNA follows: TGTGCCAGCAGTGAGGGGGCAGGGTACGGCTACACCTTC. Translating gives CASSEGAGYGYTF.

The CDR3 region is CASSIGGIGSYEQYF. The CDR3 DNA reads as TGTGCCAGTAGTATTGGAGGGATCGGCTCCTACGAGCAGTACTTC. The chain is built from TRBV19 and TRBJ2-7, with D maybe TRBD2 (6 bases). V lost 3 bases, J lost 0 bases, and 12 bases lay in between. CDR1 is LNHDA and CDR2 is SQIVND in the germline V gene (reference sequence). The CDR3 contains 15 residues. Full variable domain (remainder filled in from reference TRBV19 and TRBJ2-7): DGGITQSPKYLFRKEGQNVTLSCEQNLNHDAMYWYRQDPGQGLRLIYYSQIVNDFQKGDIAEGYSVSREKKESFPLTVTSAQKNPTAFYLCASSIGGIGSYEQYFGPGTRLTVT.

This clone was seen only a few times. The chain uses TRBV7-3 and TRBJ1-5; TRBD1 is a possible D gene (5 bases). Germline V gene lookup returns CDR1 SGHTA and CDR2 FQGTGA. Trimming pared 4 bases from V and 11 bases from J, leaving 15 bases between. CDR3 length equals 13 residues. As DNA, the CDR3 is TGTGCCAGCAGCTCCGACAGCCAATCGGCCCAGCATTTT. Its translation: CASSSDSQSAQHF.

This clone has just a few counts. The chain joins TRBV2 to TRBJ2-3; 13 positions match TRBD2. The CDR3 contains 16 residues. CDR1 and CDR2 (germline): SNHLY, FYNNEI. V shed 7 bases, J shed 0 bases, and the junction held 4 bases outside the gene matches. CDR3 residues: CASKRTSGGSTDTQYF. The CDR3, as DNA: TGTGCCAGCAAGAGGACTAGCGGGGGAAGCACAGATACGCAGTATTTT.

The gene calls are TRBV27 and TRBJ2-1; 8 bases match TRBD1. The trim removed 2 bases at V and 2 bases at J, leaving 8 bases unmatched. The CDR3 consists of 17 residues. Per germline, CDR1 MNHEY and CDR2 SMNVEV (reference sequence). CDR3 in amino acids: CASSLHHRGNTYNEQFF. For the CDR3, the DNA is TGTGCCAGCAGTTTACACCACAGGGGGAATACCTACAATGAGCAGTTCTTC.

The J gene is TRBJ1-2, the V gene TRBV7-6; 9 nucleotides agree with TRBD1. The V gene end was trimmed by 5 bases and the J gene end by 8 bases; junction bases not matched to a gene: 6. The CDR3 runs 13 residues. Germline lookup yields CDR1 SGHVS and CDR2 FNYEAQ. In DNA form, the CDR3 reads TGTGCCAGCAGCAAGGGACAGGGAGCAGGCTACACCTTC. The encoded protein is CASSKGQGAGYTF.

J is TRBJ1-3 and V is TRBV27; maybe TRBD1 (6 bases). The length of the CDR3 is 15 residues. V was cut by 8 bases and J by 8 bases, with 22 bases left in between. Germline V gene data show CDR1 as MNHEY and CDR2 as SMNVEV (reference sequence). The DNA of the CDR3 is TGTGCCAGCGCACGGTCGGTCAGGGGTGGGGACACCATATATTTT. Translated: CASARSVRGGDTIYF.